These 9 T cell receptor beta chains came from one sample sequenced in a study of blood T cell repertoires in COVID-19. Sequencing used immunoSEQ multiplex PCR; TCRdb keeps in-frame clones, though not all of them. This table has 150,000 to 200,000 clones, around four fifths appearing once. Input material: peripheral blood. These receptors originate from a woman in her 70s with COVID-19, enrolled during active disease.

The chain uses TRBV5-1 and TRBJ2-2; D is perhaps TRBD2 (5 bases). The germline V and J ends were trimmed by 2 bases and 5 bases, with 7 bases remaining between them. The CDR3 spans 13 residues. Germline V gene lookup returns CDR1 SGHRS and CDR2 YFSETQ. CDR3 sequence: CASSFRGTGELFF. The CDR3 bases are TGCGCCAGCAGCTTTCGCGGGACCGGGGAGCTGTTTTTT.

The V call is TRBV3-1 (or the pseudogene TRBV3-2), the J call TRBJ2-1; D unresolved. CDR1 LGHDT and CDR2 YNNKEL come from the germline V gene (reference sequence). V gave up 1 base and J gave up 3 bases, with 10 bases separating them. There are 15 residues in the CDR3. The CDR3 coding sequence is TGTGCCAGCAGCCAAGGAGTTTTTAGCTACAATGAGCAGTTCTTC. Protein sequence: CASSQGVFSYNEQFF.

The rearrangement links TRBV9 to TRBJ2-7; no clear D gene. This CDR3 comprises 16 residues. Germline V CDR1 and CDR2: SGDLS, YYNGEE. V lost 0 bases and J 3 bases, leaving 16 bases between the germline ends. The CDR3 nucleotides read TGTGCCAGCAGCGTAGACGCGGCTTCAATAGGCTACGAGCAGTACTTC. Protein product: CASSVDAASIGYEQYF.

The chain uses TRBV14 and TRBJ2-6; D uncertain. V was trimmed by 2 bases and J by 0 bases, leaving 5 bases between them. The CDR3 totals 15 residues. CDR1 is SGHDN and CDR2 is FVKESK in the germline V gene. The CDR3 sequence: CASSQQFSGANVLTF. CDR3 DNA: TGTGCCAGCAGCCAACAGTTCTCTGGGGCCAACGTCCTGACTTTC.

The chain links TRBV14 to TRBJ2-1; TRBD2 matches 8 bases. This CDR3 spans 14 amino acids. V trimming: 6 bases; J trimming: 3 bases; junction bases outside the gene matches: 4. The germline CDR1 and CDR2 sequences are SGHDN and FVKESK. The CDR3 reads CASSPGTSYNEQFF. As DNA, the CDR3 is TGTGCCAGCAGTCCCGGGACTAGCTACAATGAGCAGTTCTTC. The full variable domain, its missing parts supplied by reference TRBV14 and TRBJ2-1, is EAGVTQFPSHSVIEKGQTVTLRCDPISGHDNLYWYRRVMGKEIKFLLHFVKESKQDESGMPNNRFLAERTGGTYSTLKVQPAELEDSGVYFCASSPGTSYNEQFFGPGTRLTVL.

V gene TRBV5-1 combines with J gene TRBJ2-1; 7 nucleotides match TRBD2. J gave up 2 bases and V 7 bases, and 9 bases lay outside the gene matches. This CDR3 has 15 amino acids. Germline values: CDR1 SGHRS, CDR2 YFSETQ. DNA for the CDR3: TGCGCCAGCTTCGTAGCAGGGACTACCTACAATGAGCAGTTCTTC. It translates to CASFVAGTTYNEQFF.

The rearrangement joins TRBV24-1 to TRBJ2-7; 13 bases line up with TRBD2. This CDR3 contains 17 residues. CDR1 and CDR2 from the germline V gene are KGHDR and SFDVKD. The J segment lost 2 bases and the V segment lost 9 bases, leaving 12 bases of the junction unmatched. CDR3 coding DNA: TGTGCCACCCCTGAACTACGGACTAGCGGGAGCCCCTACGAGCAGTACGTC. Translated: CATPELRTSGSPYEQYV.

The rearrangement joins TRBV11-2 to TRBJ1-1; unclear D gene. CDR1 is SGHAT and CDR2 is FQNNGV in the germline V gene. Trimming shortened V by 6 bases and J by 0 bases, and 14 bases separated the two germline ends. This CDR3 is built from 15 residues. The CDR3 loop reads CASRYDGLMNTEAFF. In DNA, the CDR3 is TGTGCCAGCAGGTATGACGGACTGATGAACACTGAAGCTTTCTTT.

The chain has TRBV3-1 (or the pseudogene TRBV3-2) and TRBJ2-5; 15 bases map to TRBD2. Germline lookup yields CDR1 LGHDT and CDR2 YNNKEL (reference sequence). The CDR3 runs 16 residues. V trimming: 3 bases; J trimming: 5 bases; junction bases outside the gene matches: 4. The CDR3 here is CASSQGTSGRHETQYF. As DNA, the CDR3 is TGTGCCAGCAGCCAGGGGACTAGCGGGAGGCATGAGACCCAGTACTTC.